The 18 T cell receptor beta chains below come from one sample, sequenced in a study of blood T cells in healthy people across ages. Combining a sample-barcoded 5' primer with a J-beta primer mix, a second PCR ran for roughly 7 to 11 cycles. Via MiXCR, TCRdb re-called the 5' RACE reads, giving one row per CDR3 protein. This sample has 1.5 million to 2 million distinct CDR3 sequences, with roughly 27% found just once. Sequenced: blood. All receptors come from a woman aged 25-40 years in good health.

The chain employs TRBV7-2 and TRBJ2-1, with a weak D call TRBD2 (5 bases). The CDR3 runs 18 residues. Trimming removed 3 bases at V and 4 bases at J, with 22 bases between. CDR1 is SGHTA, CDR2 FQGNSA, per germline. This CDR3 reads CASSLSLGSGTTYNEQFF. The CDR3 nucleotides read TGTGCCAGCAGCTTGTCCCTGGGAAGCGGAACTACTTACAATGAGCAGTTCTTC.

In this sample, this clonotype turned up a few times. The J gene is TRBJ2-5, the V gene TRBV2; possible D gene TRBD1, 6 bases. This CDR3 is 14 amino acids long. Germline CDR1 is SNHLY and CDR2 is FYNNEI. Deletions cut 5 bases from V and 2 bases from J, with 12 bases between. The CDR3 DNA reads TGTGCCAGCAGTACAACAGGGCGTCAAGAGACCCAGTACTTC. It is translated as CASSTTGRQETQYF.

This clonotype was found a few times. This chain uses TRBV28 with TRBJ2-7; TRBD2 matches at 7 bases. J gave up 2 bases and V 3 bases, and 10 bases lay outside the gene matches. Germline loops: CDR1 MDHEN, CDR2 SYDVKM. CDR3 size: 16 residues. The CDR3 protein is CASSFWGGGNTYEQYF. CDR3 in DNA: TGTGCCAGCAGTTTTTGGGGGGGAGGGAACACCTACGAGCAGTACTTC.

Comment on this clonotype: The junction and the germline gene differ at one end; a read error may be behind it. The V call is TRBV28, the J call TRBJ2-5, with a weak D call TRBD2 (5 bases). The germline V gene has CDR1 MDHEN and CDR2 SYDVKM. This CDR3 is built from 13 residues. CDR3 nucleotide sequence: TGTGCCAGCATTTTAGCGAAGTGGGAGACCCAGTACTTC. This encodes CASILAKWETQYF.

This clonotype was counted between two and nine times. The chain links TRBV6-6 to TRBJ1-6; unclear D gene. The length of the CDR3 is 14 residues. Trimming shortened V by 0 bases and J by 10 bases, and 10 bases separated the two germline ends. Germline V gene data show CDR1 as MNHNY and CDR2 as SVGAGI (reference sequence). CDR3 amino acids: CASSYSGVGSPLHF. In DNA form, the CDR3 reads TGTGCCAGCAGTTACTCGGGTGTGGGATCACCCCTCCACTTT.

This clonotype was found a few times. The genes are TRBV7-3 and TRBJ2-3; D gene uncertain. The V gene's germline CDR1 is SGHTA and CDR2 FQGTGA. With 1 base removed from V and 6 bases from J, the gap between germline ends came to 11 bases. This CDR3 spans 14 amino acids. The CDR3 nucleotides read TGTGCCAGCAGCTTAAGAGGCGAACGGGATACGCAGTATTTT. It codes for CASSLRGERDTQYF.

V is TRBV20-1 and J is TRBJ2-5; 7 positions match TRBD2. CDR1 and CDR2 (germline): DFQATT, SNEGSKA (reference sequence). This CDR3 comprises 15 residues. The J segment lost 2 bases and the V segment lost 2 bases, leaving 8 bases of the junction unmatched. CDR3 residues: CSARCAGVGQETQYF. The CDR3 DNA follows: TGCAGTGCTAGATGCGCGGGAGTAGGGCAAGAGACCCAGTACTTC.

This clonotype was seen a few times. The V and J genes are TRBV29-1 and TRBJ2-5; D is perhaps TRBD1 or TRBD2 (5 bases each). The CDR3 has 12 amino acids. Trimming pared 7 bases from V and 9 bases from J, leaving 18 bases between. From germline, CDR1 is SQVTM and CDR2 ANQGSEA. The chain's CDR3 is CSAPWDRGAQYF. CDR3 nucleotide sequence: TGCAGCGCTCCATGGGACCGAGGGGCCCAGTACTTC.

This clonotype appeared a few times. V gene TRBV12-3 or TRBV12-4 combines with J gene TRBJ1-4; D call uncertain. This CDR3 spans 15 amino acids. The V end was cut by 6 bases, the J end by 8 bases, with 19 bases between. CDR3 sequence: CASSLRREVDEKLFF. DNA for the CDR3: TGTGCCAGCAGCCTCAGGAGGGAAGTAGACGAAAAACTGTTTTTT.

This clonotype showed up just a few times. The rearrangement uses TRBV20-1 and TRBJ2-1; 7 nucleotides match TRBD1. Germline CDR1 DFQATT, CDR2 SNEGSKA (reference sequence). Trimming at V came to 3 bases and at J to 3 bases, leaving 8 bases not matched to a gene. There are 15 residues in the CDR3. This CDR3 is CSASGTGANYNEQFF. The CDR3 nucleotides read TGCAGTGCTAGCGGTACAGGGGCCAACTACAATGAGCAGTTCTTC.

Many counts were recorded for this clonotype. The chain combines TRBV7-2 with TRBJ2-3; 10 bases match TRBD1. CDR1 is SGHTA, CDR2 FQGNSA, per germline. The J segment lost 3 bases and the V segment lost 6 bases, leaving 3 bases of the junction unmatched. The CDR3 contains 14 residues. The CDR3 sequence is CASSDRGLTDTQYF. CDR3 nucleotide sequence: TGTGCCAGCAGTGACAGGGGGCTAACAGATACGCAGTATTTT.

The sample holds a few counts of this clonotype. The rearrangement joins TRBV12-3 or TRBV12-4 to TRBJ1-2, with 8 nucleotides matching TRBD1. CDR3 length: 14 amino acids. V dropped 3 bases and J dropped 2; count of bases not matched to a gene: 2. The CDR3 loop is CASSFWDRNYGYTF. The CDR3 DNA follows: TGTGCCAGCAGTTTTTGGGACAGGAACTATGGCTACACCTTC.

This clonotype has a count of ten or more. CDR3 sequence (DNA): TGTGCCAGCAGTACCGGGACAGGGAAGGAGACCCAGTACTTC. This gives the protein CASSTGTGKETQYF. The genes are TRBV12-3 or TRBV12-4 and TRBJ2-5, with TRBD1 identical over 9 bases. The CDR3 runs to 14 residues. Trimming cost V 5 bases and J 5 bases; bases outside gene matches: 6.

The chain is built from TRBV7-2 and TRBJ1-1; 7 bases are shared with TRBD1. V was clipped by 5 bases and J by 4 bases; unmatched bases: 7. The CDR3 loop spans 14 amino acids. Germline V gives CDR1 SGHTA, CDR2 FQGNSA. DNA for the CDR3: TGTGCCAGCAGCCTTTGGGACAGAGCCACTGAAGCTTTCTTT. Its translation: CASSLWDRATEAFF.

This clonotype was recorded only once. This may be a read error: a much more frequent sequence differs by one nucleotide. V is TRBV29-1 and J is TRBJ2-1; perhaps TRBD1 as D (5 bases). Germline V CDR1 and CDR2: SQVTM, ANQGSEA. This CDR3 spans 16 amino acids. Between the trimmed V and J ends, which lost 6 bases and 9 bases, there was a span of 27 bases. The CDR3 reads CSVPTPSRVIWGEQFF. The DNA of the CDR3 is TGCAGCGTCCCTACGCCCAGCAGGGTCATTTGGGGTGAGCAGTTCTTC.

V gene TRBV5-1 combines with J gene TRBJ2-5; no firm D call. CDR1 and CDR2 from the germline V gene are SGHRS and YFSETQ. V was trimmed by 6 bases and J by 0 bases, leaving 12 bases between them. The CDR3 extends over 14 amino acids. Written as DNA, the CDR3 is TGCGCCAGCATCTTTTTACAAGACCAAGAGACCCAGTACTTC. This gives the protein CASIFLQDQETQYF.

This clonotype was detected a few times. J is TRBJ2-1 and V is TRBV24-1, with D perhaps TRBD2 (6 bases). Germline V gene data show CDR1 as KGHDR and CDR2 as SFDVKD. V was pared by 5 bases and J by 4 bases, with 8 bases between. The CDR3 consists of 13 residues. CDR3 sequence: CATSVAGYNEQFF. For the CDR3, the DNA is TGTGCCACCAGTGTGGCGGGATACAATGAGCAGTTCTTC.

The chain couples TRBV12-3 or TRBV12-4 to TRBJ2-3, with D perhaps given as TRBD1 or TRBD2 (5 bases each). Trimming shortened V by 7 bases and J by 1 base, and 12 bases separated the two germline ends. The CDR3 sequence is 14 residues long. The chain's CDR3 is CASMARGRTDTQYF. The CDR3 DNA is TGTGCCAGCATGGCCCGGGGACGCACAGATACGCAGTATTTT.